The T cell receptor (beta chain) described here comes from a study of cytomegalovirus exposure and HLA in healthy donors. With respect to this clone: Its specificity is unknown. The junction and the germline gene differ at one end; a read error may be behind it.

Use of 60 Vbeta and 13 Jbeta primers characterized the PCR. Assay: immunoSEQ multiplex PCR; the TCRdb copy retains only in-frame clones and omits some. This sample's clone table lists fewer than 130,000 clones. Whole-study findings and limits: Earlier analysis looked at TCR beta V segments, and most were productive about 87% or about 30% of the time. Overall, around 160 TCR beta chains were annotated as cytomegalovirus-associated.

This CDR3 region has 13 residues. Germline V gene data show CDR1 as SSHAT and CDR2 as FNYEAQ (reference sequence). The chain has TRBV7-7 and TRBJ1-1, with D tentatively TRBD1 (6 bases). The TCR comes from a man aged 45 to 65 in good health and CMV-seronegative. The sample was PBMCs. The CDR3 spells CASSRQANTEAFF. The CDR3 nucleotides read TGTGCTAGCAGTCGACAGGCGAACACTGAAGCTTTCTTT.